A selection of T cell receptor beta chains follows, all from one sample in a study of blood T cell repertoires in COVID-19. Some clones are missing from TCRdb's copy, which holds only in-frame ones; the method was immunoSEQ multiplex PCR. The table has some 250,000 clones, approximately 85% seen once. The specimen sequenced was peripheral blood. The receptor set was obtained from an older man with acute or convalescent COVID-19. Both conserved end residues are part of each CDR3. The D gene is left open where the match is weak. Clone size is shown for a subset of rows, as once, few, many or a class of expanded clone.

j_gene	abundance	v_gene	d_gene	CDR3nt	CDR3aa
TRBJ2-3	once	TRBV19	TRBD1	TGTGCCAGTAGTTCTTGGACAGGGAGAGGGGTCACAGATACGCAGTATTTT	CASSSWTGRGVTDTQYF
TRBJ1-1	-	TRBV12-3/TRBV12-4	-	TGTGCCAGCAACGGACAGATAGACACTGAAGCTTTCTTT	CASNGQIDTEAFF
TRBJ1-3	-	TRBV7-8	TRBD1	TGTGCCAGCAGCTCACGATCAGGGGGCGTTGGAAACACCATATATTTT	CASSSRSGGVGNTIYF
TRBJ1-2	-	TRBV7-9	-	TGTGCCAGCAGCTTAGCGGGGGACTCTAACTATGGCTACACCTTC	CASSLAGDSNYGYTF
TRBJ1-2	-	TRBV2	-	TGTGCCAGCAGTCTAAACGACAGCCCCTATGGCTACACCTTC	CASSLNDSPYGYTF
TRBJ1-6	once	TRBV6-1	-	TGTGCCAGCAGTGATCAAGTGGGAGCGGTCCCCCACTTT	CASSDQVGAVPHF
TRBJ2-4	-	TRBV15	-	TGTGCCACCAGCAGAGAAACAGGGCCCAAAAACATTCAGTACTTC	CATSRETGPKNIQYF
TRBJ2-2	-	TRBV27	TRBD1	TGTGCCAGCACCCCCCGACAGGGGTACCTCGGGGAGCTGTTTTTT	CASTPRQGYLGELFF
TRBJ2-2	-	TRBV19	-	TGTGCCAGTAGTCACCGGGACTTCGATAAGGCCGGGGAGCTGTTTTTT	CASSHRDFDKAGELFF
TRBJ2-2	-	TRBV28	-	TGTGCCAGCAGTCTCTCTGGGAGGAAGACCGGGGAGCTGTTTTTT	CASSLSGRKTGELFF
TRBJ2-3	-	TRBV27	TRBD2	TGTGCCAGCAGTTCCCGGACGGGGGGTAGCACAGATACGCAGTATTTT	CASSSRTGGSTDTQYF
TRBJ1-1	-	TRBV28	TRBD1	TGTGCCAGCAGTTCCTCAGGACAGGGAGGGACTGAAGCTTTCTTT	CASSSSGQGGTEAFF
TRBJ1-3	-	TRBV7-3	-	TGTGCCAGCAGCTTACCAGGGCCGGGAAACACCATATATTTT	CASSLPGPGNTIYF
TRBJ2-7	-	TRBV19	-	TGTGCCAGTAGTATTGGAGGCTACGAGCAGTACTTC	CASSIGGYEQYF
TRBJ1-5	-	TRBV19	-	TGTGCCAGTAGTATTGAAGGGGAACAGCCCCAGCATTTT	CASSIEGEQPQHF
TRBJ1-1	-	TRBV7-9	-	TGTGCCAGCAGCGACTACAGAGAAGCTTTCTTT	CASSDYREAFF
TRBJ1-2	-	TRBV6-2/TRBV6-3	-	TGTGCCAGCAGTTTGAACCAGTATGGCTACACCTTC	CASSLNQYGYTF
TRBJ2-1	-	TRBV6-5	TRBD1	TGTGCCAGCACCACCGAAGGAGACAGGGCAGCGGTATTCTTC	CASTTEGDRAAVFF
TRBJ2-7	-	TRBV19	TRBD2	TGTGCCAGTAGTGGCGCTAGCGGGCCCAACGAGCAGTACTTC	CASSGASGPNEQYF
TRBJ2-1	-	TRBV28	TRBD1	TGTGCCAGCAGTTCCGTAGACAGGGGGCCGTTCTTC	CASSSVDRGPFF
TRBJ2-7	-	TRBV11-2	-	TGTGCCAGCAGCTTACAGTACGAGCAGTACTTC	CASSLQYEQYF
TRBJ1-2	few	TRBV20-1	-	TGCAGTGCTAGTGGACTCCTCCTTAACTATGGCTACACCTTC	CSASGLLLNYGYTF
TRBJ1-5	-	TRBV27	TRBD1	TGTGCCAGCAGGGGGACAGGCAGGGCCGATCAGCCCCAGCATTTT	CASRGTGRADQPQHF
TRBJ1-4	-	TRBV18	TRBD1	TGTGCCAGCTCACCACCGAATTCATGGCCAGGGGGATCGACTAATGAAAAACTGTTTTTT	CASSPPNSWPGGSTNEKLFF
TRBJ1-4	-	TRBV7-9	-	TGTGCCAGCACCGCGGCGGCCTCTAATGAAAAACTGTTTTTT	CASTAAASNEKLFF
TRBJ1-1	-	TRBV5-1	-	TGCGCCAGCAGCATACGACAGGAGAACACTGAAGCTTTCTTT	CASSIRQENTEAFF
TRBJ2-3	-	TRBV19	TRBD2	TGTGCCAGTAGTATGGAGGGAGGGGCGGCCACAGATACGCAGTATTTT	CASSMEGGAATDTQYF
TRBJ2-1	-	TRBV9	TRBD2	TGTGCCAGCAGCGTAGAAATTTACGGGAGGGGGTCGGGTGAGCAGTTCTTC	CASSVEIYGRGSGEQFF
TRBJ1-1	-	TRBV3-1/TRBV3-2	-	TGTGCCAGCAGCCAAGATAACGCGGCTTTCTTT	CASSQDNAAFF
TRBJ1-2	-	TRBV10-3	-	TGTGCCACCCACACAGGTCGAGATGGCTACACCTTC	CATHTGRDGYTF
TRBJ1-2	-	TRBV27	-	TGTGCCAGCAGTTTAGGCGGTACCTATGGCTACACCTTC	CASSLGGTYGYTF
TRBJ1-2	-	TRBV6-1	-	TGTGCCAGCAGTGAGACACTCGCCTATAAAAGCTACACCTTC	CASSETLAYKSYTF
TRBJ2-1	-	TRBV14	TRBD1	TGTGCCAGCAGCCAGGCAGGGGGCCCCTACAATGAGCAGTTCTTC	CASSQAGGPYNEQFF
TRBJ1-2	-	TRBV7-9	-	TGTGCCAGCAGCTTAGTAAACGGGGATGGCTACACCTTC	CASSLVNGDGYTF
TRBJ1-1	-	TRBV6-5	-	TGTGCCAGCAGTCAACTCTCGGGTGCCACTGAAGCTTTCTTT	CASSQLSGATEAFF
TRBJ1-6	-	TRBV7-2	-	TGTGCCAGCAGCTTAGGACAGGCTCCTTCGCCCCTCCACTTT	CASSLGQAPSPLHF
TRBJ2-2	-	TRBV5-1	TRBD1	TGCGCCAGCAGCGTACAGGGGGCCGGGGAGCTGTTTTTT	CASSVQGAGELFF
TRBJ2-2	-	TRBV15	TRBD2	TGTGCCACCAGCCCGGGGGGACCCAACACCGGGGAGCTGTTTTTT	CATSPGGPNTGELFF
TRBJ2-1	-	TRBV9	TRBD2	TGTGCCAGCAGCCCTCAGGGACTACCTTACAATGAGCAGTTCTTC	CASSPQGLPYNEQFF
TRBJ2-6	-	TRBV6-5	TRBD1	TGTGCCAGCAGTTACGGGACAGGCTCTGGGGCCAACGTCCTGACTTTC	CASSYGTGSGANVLTF
TRBJ2-1	-	TRBV11-2	TRBD2	TGTGCCAGCAGCGCGAAGGGACTAGCGGACAATGAGCAGTTCTTC	CASSAKGLADNEQFF
TRBJ1-1	-	TRBV11-2	-	TGTGCCAGCCGAGGGCCGAGATTACCTATTTTGAACACTGAAGCTTTCTTT	CASRGPRLPILNTEAFF
TRBJ1-4	few	TRBV27	-	TGTGCCAGCAGCCCCGGGGGGCGGGATGAAAAACTGTTTTTT	CASSPGGRDEKLFF
TRBJ1-1	-	TRBV6-2/TRBV6-3	TRBD1	TGTGCCAGCAGTTACTCCCCCGGACAGGGGGCGGTCAGGTCTGAAGCTTTCTTT	CASSYSPGQGAVRSEAFF
TRBJ1-5	many	TRBV7-2	TRBD1	TGTGCCAGCAGCTCTGACAGGGTTAACCAGCCCCAGCATTTT	CASSSDRVNQPQHF
TRBJ2-1	-	TRBV11-2	TRBD2	TGTGCCAGCAGCTCCCGACTAGCGGGGGGAGGAAATGAGCAGTTCTTC	CASSSRLAGGGNEQFF
TRBJ1-5	-	TRBV14	-	TGTGCCAGCAGCCAAGAGGCAGGTGGAGGGTCGGGGGTAAAGCCCCAGCATTTT	CASSQEAGGGSGVKPQHF
TRBJ1-1	-	TRBV7-2	-	TGTGCCAGCAGCTTAGCTGGAGGGTTGGGCACTGAAGCTTTCTTT	CASSLAGGLGTEAFF
TRBJ2-5	-	TRBV19	-	TGTGCCAGTAGTACCGGGACGCGGGGAGAAGAGACCCAGTACTTC	CASSTGTRGEETQYF
TRBJ2-7	-	TRBV11-2	-	TGTGCCAGCAGAACCGGACAACCGAGCTCCTACGAGCAGTACTTC	CASRTGQPSSYEQYF
TRBJ1-1	-	TRBV2	-	TGTGCCAGCAGTGATGGCAGGGCGAACACTGAAGCTTTCTTT	CASSDGRANTEAFF
TRBJ2-1	-	TRBV11-2	-	TGTGCCAGCAGCTCGAATCCCGACTCAAGGGAGCAGTTCTTC	CASSSNPDSREQFF
TRBJ2-1	-	TRBV18	TRBD2	TGTGCCAGCTCAGGGCGGGAGGGGAATGAGCAGTTCTTC	CASSGREGNEQFF
TRBJ2-5	-	TRBV5-1	-	TGCGCCAGCAGCTTTAGCGGAGAGGGGGAGACCCAGTACTTC	CASSFSGEGETQYF
TRBJ2-7	once	TRBV6-5	-	TGTGCCAGCAGTTACTCGAGCAGGGGGGCCTACGAGCAGTACTTC	CASSYSSRGAYEQYF
TRBJ1-2	-	TRBV19	-	TGTGCCAGTAGTATGGGGGGAGACTATGGCTACACCTTC	CASSMGGDYGYTF
TRBJ2-1	-	TRBV5-1	-	TGCGCCAGCAGCTTGGAGACTCCCACACGACAGTTCTTC	CASSLETPTRQFF
TRBJ1-1	-	TRBV7-8	-	TGTGCCAGCAGCTTAAGCCGGGAGGGGGCTGAAGCTTTCTTT	CASSLSREGAEAFF
TRBJ1-4	once	TRBV6-1	TRBD1	TGTGCCAGCAGTGGTAGAATCCAAGACAGGGGGCCTTATGAAAAACTGTTTTTT	CASSGRIQDRGPYEKLFF